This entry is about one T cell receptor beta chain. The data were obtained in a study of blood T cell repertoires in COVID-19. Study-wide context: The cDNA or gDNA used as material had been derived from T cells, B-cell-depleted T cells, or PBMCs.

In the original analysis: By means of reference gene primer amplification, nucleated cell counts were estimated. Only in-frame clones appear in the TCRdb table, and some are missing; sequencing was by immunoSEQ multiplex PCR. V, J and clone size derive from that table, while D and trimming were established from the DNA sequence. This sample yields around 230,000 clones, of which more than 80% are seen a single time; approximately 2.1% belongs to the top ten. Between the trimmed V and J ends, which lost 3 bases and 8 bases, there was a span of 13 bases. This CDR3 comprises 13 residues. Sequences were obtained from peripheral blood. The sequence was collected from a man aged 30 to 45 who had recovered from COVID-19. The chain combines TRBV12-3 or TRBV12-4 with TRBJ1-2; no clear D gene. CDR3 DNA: TGTGCCAGCAGTTTGGCGAGAGCGTGGGGCTACACCTTC. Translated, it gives CASSLARAWGYTF.